This TCR beta chain was captured in a study of blood T cell repertoires in COVID-19. The germline CDR1 and CDR2 sequences are SGHAT and FQNNGV. The V and J ends lost 2 bases and 4 bases respectively, with 23 bases between them. CDR3 size: 18 residues. Libraries were prepared by immunoSEQ multiplex PCR; TCRdb keeps only in-frame clonotypes and omits some of them. Here the sample spans about 290,000 clones, around four fifths being singletons. Source material: peripheral blood. The sequence was collected from a woman aged 45-65 years with active or convalescent COVID-19. The rearrangement uses TRBV11-2 and TRBJ1-1; no definite D call. The CDR3 nucleotides are TGTGCCAGCAGCTTATCCTCGGTCGGTGGTAGGAGGAGCACTGAAGCTTTCTTT. Translated: CASSLSSVGGRRSTEAFF.